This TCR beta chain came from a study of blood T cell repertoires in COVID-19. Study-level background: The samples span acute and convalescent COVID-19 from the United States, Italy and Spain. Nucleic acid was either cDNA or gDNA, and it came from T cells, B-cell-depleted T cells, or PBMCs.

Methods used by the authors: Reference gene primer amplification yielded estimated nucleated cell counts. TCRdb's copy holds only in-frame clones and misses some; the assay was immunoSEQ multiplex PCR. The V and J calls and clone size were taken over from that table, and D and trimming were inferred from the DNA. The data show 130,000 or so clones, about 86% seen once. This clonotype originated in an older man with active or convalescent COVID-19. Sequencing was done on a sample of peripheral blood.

The CDR3 is CASRGDFWYEQYF. The CDR3 coding sequence is TGTGCCAGCAGAGGGGACTTCTGGTACGAGCAGTACTTC. The chain employs TRBV6-4 and TRBJ2-7, with TRBD2 as a possible D gene (6 bases). This CDR3 contains 13 residues. Trimming shortened V by 6 bases and J by 4 bases, and 13 bases separated the two germline ends. CDR1 is MRHNA, CDR2 SNTAGT, per germline.